This TCR beta chain was identified in a study of human T cells and chemical hapten exposure. Study-level findings and limits: Expanded TCRs made up significantly more big CDR3 similarity clusters than controls did.

CDR1 is SQVTM, CDR2 ANQGSEA, per germline. The V gene lost 8 bases and the J gene lost 7 bases, with 16 bases spanning the gap. This CDR3 contains 12 residues. This clonotype occurred a few times. Its matching antigen is unknown. Time point here: patch test 1, 2 weeks after DPC sensitization. Indicated treatment: therapeutic diphenylcyclopropenone sensitization with weekly scalp DPC. Participating donors were patients with alopecia, aged 18 to 70 years, considered appropriate candidates for DPC. Blood, whole and unfractionated, served as the source for total RNA extraction. Original methodology: The median was about 96,000 TCRs per sample, ranging about 23,224 to 690,600. A single record per CDR3 protein comes from TCRdb applying MiXCR to the RACE reads. TCRdb, rather than the study authors, made the V and J calls. The sample lists more than 150,000 distinct CDR3 sequences, roughly 15% occurring once.

The rearrangement joins TRBV29-1 to TRBJ2-3; D gene unclear. This sequence originates from a woman in her thirties with alopecia areata. Some clones in this sample may be carry-over from other donors' samples. The sequencing here drew on whole blood, taken in connection with sensitization to the hapten diphenylcyclopropenone (DPC). CDR3 residues: CSWISPVNTQYF. As DNA, the CDR3 is TGCAGCTGGATCTCCCCCGTTAATACGCAGTATTTT.